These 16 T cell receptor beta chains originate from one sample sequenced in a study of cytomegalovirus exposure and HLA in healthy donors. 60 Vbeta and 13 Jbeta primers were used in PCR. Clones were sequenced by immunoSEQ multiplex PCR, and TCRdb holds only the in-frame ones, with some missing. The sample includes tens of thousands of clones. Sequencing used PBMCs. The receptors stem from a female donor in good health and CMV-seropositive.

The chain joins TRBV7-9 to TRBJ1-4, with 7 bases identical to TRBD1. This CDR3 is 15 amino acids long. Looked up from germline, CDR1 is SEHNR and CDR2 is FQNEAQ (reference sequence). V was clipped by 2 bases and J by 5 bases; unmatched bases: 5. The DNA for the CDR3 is TGTGCCAGCAGCTTACACCAGGGGGGAAATGAAAAACTGTTTTTT. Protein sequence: CASSLHQGGNEKLFF.

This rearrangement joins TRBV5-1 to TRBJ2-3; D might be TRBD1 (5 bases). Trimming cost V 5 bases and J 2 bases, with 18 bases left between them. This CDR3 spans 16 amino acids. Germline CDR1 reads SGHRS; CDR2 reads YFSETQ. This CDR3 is CASRMETGAFTDTQYF. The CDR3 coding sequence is TGCGCCAGCAGGATGGAGACTGGGGCTTTCACAGATACGCAGTATTTT.

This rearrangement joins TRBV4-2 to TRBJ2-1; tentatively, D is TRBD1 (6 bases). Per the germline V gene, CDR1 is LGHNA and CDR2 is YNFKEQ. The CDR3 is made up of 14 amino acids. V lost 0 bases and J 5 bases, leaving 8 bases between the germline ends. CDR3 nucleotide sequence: TGTGCCAGCAGCCAAGAGGCAGGGGACAATGAGCAGTTCTTC. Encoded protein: CASSQEAGDNEQFF.

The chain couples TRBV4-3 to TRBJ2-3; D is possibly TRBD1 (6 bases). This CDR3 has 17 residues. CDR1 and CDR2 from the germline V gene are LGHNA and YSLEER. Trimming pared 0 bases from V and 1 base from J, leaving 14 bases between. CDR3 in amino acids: CASSQDIQGTGTDTQYF. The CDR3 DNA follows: TGCGCCAGCAGCCAAGATATACAGGGTACGGGCACAGATACGCAGTATTTT.

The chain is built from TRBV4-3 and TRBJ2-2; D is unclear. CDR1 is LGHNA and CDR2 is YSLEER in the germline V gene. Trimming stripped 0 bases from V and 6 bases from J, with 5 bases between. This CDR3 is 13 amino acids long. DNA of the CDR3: TGCGCCAGCAGCCAAGAGCCGGCCGGGGAGCTGTTTTTT. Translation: CASSQEPAGELFF.

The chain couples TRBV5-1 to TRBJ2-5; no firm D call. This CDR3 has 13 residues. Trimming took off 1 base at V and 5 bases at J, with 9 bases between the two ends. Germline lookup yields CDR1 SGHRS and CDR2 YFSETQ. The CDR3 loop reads CASSLITPETQYF. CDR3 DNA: TGCGCCAGCAGCTTGATCACTCCGGAGACCCAGTACTTC.

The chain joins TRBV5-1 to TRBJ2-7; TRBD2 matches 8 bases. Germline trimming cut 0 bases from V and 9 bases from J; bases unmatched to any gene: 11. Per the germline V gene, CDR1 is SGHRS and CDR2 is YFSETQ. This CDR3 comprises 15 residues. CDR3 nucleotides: TGCGCCAGCAGCTTGGATCCGGGACTAGTCATAGGGCAGTACTTC. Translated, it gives CASSLDPGLVIGQYF.

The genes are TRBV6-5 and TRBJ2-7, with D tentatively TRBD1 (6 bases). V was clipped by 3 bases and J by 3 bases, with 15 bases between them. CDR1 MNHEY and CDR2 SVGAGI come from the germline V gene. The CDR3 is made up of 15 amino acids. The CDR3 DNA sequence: TGTGCCAGCAGTTATCAGACAGGACAGTACTACGAGCAGTACTTC. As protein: CASSYQTGQYYEQYF.

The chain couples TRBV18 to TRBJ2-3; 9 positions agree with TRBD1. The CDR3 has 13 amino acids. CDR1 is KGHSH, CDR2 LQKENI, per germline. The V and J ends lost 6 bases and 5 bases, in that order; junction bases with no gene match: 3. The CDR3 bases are TGTGCCAGCTCGGACAGGGGTGGAGATACGCAGTATTTT. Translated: CASSDRGGDTQYF.

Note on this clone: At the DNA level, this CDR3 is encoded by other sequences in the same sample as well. The CDR3 reads CASSIRNTEAFF. In nucleotides, the CDR3 is TGTGCCAGTAGTATCAGAAACACTGAAGCTTTCTTT. V and J are TRBV19 and TRBJ1-1, with unresolved D. Germline V gives CDR1 LNHDA, CDR2 SQIVND (reference sequence). CDR3 length: 12 amino acids. V gave up 3 bases and J gave up 2 bases, with 4 bases separating them. The whole variable domain, filled in from reference TRBV19 and TRBJ1-1, reads DGGITQSPKYLFRKEGQNVTLSCEQNLNHDAMYWYRQDPGQGLRLIYYSQIVNDFQKGDIAEGYSVSREKKESFPLTVTSAQKNPTAFYLCASSIRNTEAFFGQGTRLTVV.

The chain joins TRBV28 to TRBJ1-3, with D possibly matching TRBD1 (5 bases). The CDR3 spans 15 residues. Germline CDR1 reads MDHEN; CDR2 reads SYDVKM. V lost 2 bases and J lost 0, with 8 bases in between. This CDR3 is CASSLGAVSGNTIYF. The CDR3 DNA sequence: TGTGCCAGCAGTTTAGGGGCCGTCTCTGGAAACACCATATATTTT.

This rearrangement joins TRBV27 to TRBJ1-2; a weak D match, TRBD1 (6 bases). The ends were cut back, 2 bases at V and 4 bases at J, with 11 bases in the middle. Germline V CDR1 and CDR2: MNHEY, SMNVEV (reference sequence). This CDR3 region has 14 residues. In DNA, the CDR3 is TGTGCCAGCAGTTTAACAGGGTTAAGCTATGGCTACACCTTC. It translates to CASSLTGLSYGYTF.

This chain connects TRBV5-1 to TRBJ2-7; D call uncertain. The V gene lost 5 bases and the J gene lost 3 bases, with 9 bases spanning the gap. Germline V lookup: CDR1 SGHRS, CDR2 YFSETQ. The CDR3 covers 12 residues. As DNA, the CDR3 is TGCGCCAGCAGGAGTAGCAGCTACGAGCAGTACTTC. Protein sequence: CASRSSSYEQYF.

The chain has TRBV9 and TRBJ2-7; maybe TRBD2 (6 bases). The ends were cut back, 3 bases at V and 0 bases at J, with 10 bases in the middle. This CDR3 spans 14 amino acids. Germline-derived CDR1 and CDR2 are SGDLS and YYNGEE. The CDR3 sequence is CASSEAGFSYEQYF. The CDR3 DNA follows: TGTGCCAGCAGCGAGGCGGGGTTCTCCTACGAGCAGTACTTC.

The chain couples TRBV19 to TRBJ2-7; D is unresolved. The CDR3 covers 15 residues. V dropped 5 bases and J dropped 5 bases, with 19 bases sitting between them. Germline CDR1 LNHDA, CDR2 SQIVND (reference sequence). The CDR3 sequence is CASSPTAQLKDEQYF. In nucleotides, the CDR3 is TGTGCCAGTAGTCCGACTGCCCAACTAAAGGACGAGCAGTACTTC. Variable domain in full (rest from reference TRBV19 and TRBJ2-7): DGGITQSPKYLFRKEGQNVTLSCEQNLNHDAMYWYRQDPGQGLRLIYYSQIVNDFQKGDIAEGYSVSREKKESFPLTVTSAQKNPTAFYLCASSPTAQLKDEQYFGPGTRLTVT.

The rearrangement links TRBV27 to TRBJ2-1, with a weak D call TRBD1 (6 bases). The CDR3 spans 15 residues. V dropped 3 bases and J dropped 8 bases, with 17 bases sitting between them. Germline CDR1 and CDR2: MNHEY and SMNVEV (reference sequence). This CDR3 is CASSFSGTLLYEQFF. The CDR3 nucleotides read TGTGCCAGCAGTTTCTCCGGGACATTGTTGTATGAGCAGTTCTTC.